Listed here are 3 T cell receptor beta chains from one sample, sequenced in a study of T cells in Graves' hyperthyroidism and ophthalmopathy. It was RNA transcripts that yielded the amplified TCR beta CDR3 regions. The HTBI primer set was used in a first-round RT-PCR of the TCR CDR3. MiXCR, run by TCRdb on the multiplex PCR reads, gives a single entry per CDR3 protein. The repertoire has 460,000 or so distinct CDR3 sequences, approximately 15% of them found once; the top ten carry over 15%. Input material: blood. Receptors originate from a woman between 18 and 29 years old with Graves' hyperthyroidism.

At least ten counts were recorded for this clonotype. The CDR3 here is CASSQDRGISPLHF. The CDR3 DNA follows: TGTGCCAGCAGCCAAGATCGAGGGATTTCACCCCTCCACTTT. The rearrangement uses TRBV14 and TRBJ1-6; D call uncertain. Germline V gene sequence: CDR1 SGHDN, CDR2 FVKESK. The CDR3 runs to 14 residues. V lost 0 bases, J lost 9 bases, and 9 bases lay in between.

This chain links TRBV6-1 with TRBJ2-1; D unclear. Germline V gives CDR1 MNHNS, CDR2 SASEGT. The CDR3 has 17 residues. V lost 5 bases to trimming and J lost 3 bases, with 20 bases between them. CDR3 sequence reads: CASSTLTHTLDYNEQFF. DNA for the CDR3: TGTGCCAGCAGTACCCTGACGCACACTTTGGACTACAATGAGCAGTTCTTC.

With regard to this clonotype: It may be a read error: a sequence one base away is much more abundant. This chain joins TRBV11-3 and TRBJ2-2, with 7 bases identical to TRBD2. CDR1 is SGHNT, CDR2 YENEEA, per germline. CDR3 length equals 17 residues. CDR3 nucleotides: TGTTCCAGCAGCTTAACCAGGACTAGTGCGAACACCGGGGAGCTGTTTTTT. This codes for CSSSLTRTSANTGELFF.